This TCR beta chain was sequenced in a study of long-term antiretroviral therapy in people with HIV. Points from the study as a whole: The study collected blood between the mid-2000s and the late 2010s, possibly under older ART regimens.

The table lists this clone with a few counts. Its cognate antigen is unknown. Survey-level immunoSEQ v3.0 assays were run. Generated by immunoSEQ multiplex PCR, the TCRdb table keeps only in-frame clones and is missing some. This table has approximately 25,000 clones, just over 85% appearing once. The sample in question was unsorted PBMCs, obtained around 4.5 years after starting antiretroviral therapy. The TCR was taken from a young man with HIV.

DNA for the CDR3: TGCGCCAGCAGCCAAGGAATCGGACGTGAGCAGTTCTTC. Encoded protein: CASSQGIGREQFF. V is TRBV4-1 and J is TRBJ2-1; D is uncertain. V shed 1 base and J shed 9 bases, with 10 bases lying between them. CDR1 and CDR2 (germline): MGHRA, YSYEKL. The CDR3 covers 13 residues.